The 21 T cell receptor beta chains below all came from one sample that was sequenced in a study of glioma-infiltrating T cells. Amplification of TCR alpha and beta CDR3 regions from RNA used iRepertoire nested multiplex PCR. Each CDR3 protein is one row after TCRdb ran MiXCR on the multiplex PCR reads. The data hold roughly 190,000 distinct CDR3 sequences, with about 31% observed a single time. Specimen: glioma tissue, nonneoplastic brain tissue, or PBMCs (not recorded which). These receptors were obtained from a human donor with low-grade glioma or glioblastoma, undergoing nonglioma brain surgery, or in good health (not recorded which).

As to this clonotype: A read error may account for a junction end that differs from germline. The chain is built from TRBV19 and TRBJ1-5; TRBD1 agrees at 11 bases. Germline CDR1 LNHDA, CDR2 SQIVND (reference sequence). The length of the CDR3 is 18 residues. CDR3 in DNA: TGTGCCAGTAGTACACAACCCGGACAGGGGGCAGACAATGAGCCCCAGCATTTT. The encoded protein is CASSTQPGQGADNEPQHF.

This clonotype was found a few times. V gene TRBV4-3 combines with J gene TRBJ2-5; D may match TRBD1 or TRBD2 (5 bases each). Germline CDR1 LGHNA, CDR2 YSLEER. V shed 0 bases and J shed 5 bases, with 13 bases lying between them. The CDR3 has 15 amino acids. CDR3 DNA: TGCGCCAGCAGCCAAGATGGGGCTAGCCCGGAGACCCAGTACTTC. It specifies CASSQDGASPETQYF.

Ten or more counts support this clonotype. The V and J genes are TRBV28 and TRBJ2-5, with TRBD2 identical over 14 bases. The CDR3 has 18 residues. The J segment lost 2 bases and the V segment lost 5 bases, leaving 10 bases of the junction unmatched. Germline V lookup: CDR1 MDHEN, CDR2 SYDVKM. The CDR3, as DNA: TGTGCCAGCAGTGACGGGACTAGCGGGAGTCGGAGGCAAGAGACCCAGTACTTC. Its translation is CASSDGTSGSRRQETQYF. Full variable domain (missing parts from reference TRBV28 and TRBJ2-5): DVKVTQSSRYLVKRTGEKVFLECVQDMDHENMFWYRQDPGLGLRLIYFSYDVKMKEKGDIPEGYSVSREKKERFSLILESASTNQTSMYLCASSDGTSGSRRQETQYFGPGTRLLVL.

This clonotype has a count of ten or more. The rearrangement joins TRBV4-1 to TRBJ2-1; TRBD2 agrees at 7 bases. Trimming removed 0 bases from V and 3 bases from J; junction bases left unmatched: 2. Germline CDR1 is MGHRA and CDR2 is YSYEKL. The CDR3 loop spans 15 amino acids. The CDR3 protein is CASSQDTSDYNEQFF. For the CDR3, the DNA is TGCGCCAGCAGCCAAGACACTAGCGACTACAATGAGCAGTTCTTC.

This clonotype was observed at least ten times. The chain has TRBV25-1 and TRBJ2-3; 11 bases are a match to TRBD1. Trimming took 6 bases from V and 6 from J; bases not matched to a gene: 11. Germline V CDR1 and CDR2: MGHDK, SYGVNS. This CDR3 comprises 16 residues. CDR3 DNA: TGTGCCAGCAGGTACCGGGACAGGGGGGGCCGCGATACGCAGTATTTT. The encoded protein is CASRYRDRGGRDTQYF.

There are many counts of this clonotype. The rearrangement links TRBV4-2 to TRBJ1-5; the D gene is possibly TRBD1 (6 bases). The length of the CDR3 is 18 residues. The V gene lost 0 bases and the J gene lost 7 bases, with 22 bases spanning the gap. Germline V gene data show CDR1 as LGHNA and CDR2 as YNFKEQ. As DNA, the CDR3 is TGTGCCAGCAGCCAAGAGCAGAGGGGGGCGACGGGAGACCAGCCCCAGCATTTT. Its protein product is CASSQEQRGATGDQPQHF.

This clonotype was seen at least ten times. The gene calls are TRBV19 and TRBJ2-7; tentatively, D is TRBD2 (5 bases). Trimming left V 1 base short and J 5 bases short, with 12 bases between. The CDR3 has 14 amino acids. Germline V gene data show CDR1 as LNHDA and CDR2 as SQIVND (reference sequence). This CDR3 is CASSIGPSGDEQYF. In DNA form, the CDR3 reads TGTGCCAGTAGTATAGGGCCCAGCGGTGACGAGCAGTACTTC.

Concerning this clonotype: Germline and junction disagree at one end, which may indicate a read error. This sequence joins TRBV5-4 and TRBJ1-3; D remains ambiguous. The germline V gene has CDR1 SGHNT and CDR2 YYREEE (reference sequence). CDR3 length: 15 amino acids. CDR3 in DNA: TGTGCCAACAGCTTTGGGAGTCCCTCTGGAAACACCATATATTTT. Translated, it gives CANSFGSPSGNTIYF.

This chain connects TRBV29-1 to TRBJ1-1, with a tentative D call TRBD1 (6 bases). There are 11 residues in the CDR3. Trimming took off 4 bases at V and 6 bases at J, with 9 bases between the two ends. Germline CDR1 SQVTM, CDR2 ANQGSEA. DNA of the CDR3: TGCAGCGTTGCAGGGGAATCTGAAGCTTTCTTT. Translating it yields CSVAGESEAFF.

This clonotype appeared many times. V usage is TRBV2 and J usage is TRBJ2-1; TRBD2 aligns across 10 bases. The germline gives CDR1 SNHLY, CDR2 FYNNEI. The CDR3 is made up of 17 amino acids. J gave up 0 bases and V 11 bases, and 13 bases lay outside the gene matches. The CDR3 bases are TGTGCCTCCAGGTGGGTAGCGGGGGGAAGCTCCTACAATGAGCAGTTCTTC. This translates into CASRWVAGGSSYNEQFF.

This clonotype was detected only a few times. The CDR3 sequence: CASSLHQDREGSYNEQFF. The CDR3, as DNA: TGTGCCAGCTCACTACACCAGGACAGGGAGGGCTCCTACAATGAGCAGTTCTTC. The rearrangement joins TRBV18 to TRBJ2-1, with D possibly TRBD1 on 8 matching bases. There are 18 residues in the CDR3. The V and J ends lost 4 bases and 0 bases respectively, with 19 bases between them. Looked up from germline, CDR1 is KGHSH and CDR2 is LQKENI.

This clonotype was counted ten times or more. The V and J genes are TRBV28 and TRBJ2-3; weak D call: TRBD2 (6 bases). CDR1 is MDHEN and CDR2 is SYDVKM in the germline V gene. V lost 3 bases and J lost 4, with 11 bases in between. This CDR3 spans 14 amino acids. In DNA form, the CDR3 reads TGTGCCAGCAGTTTTGGGGGGTCCTCAGATACGCAGTATTTT. Protein: CASSFGGSSDTQYF.

In this sample, this clonotype turned up a few times. The genes are TRBV29-1 and TRBJ2-7; D is unresolved. The germline V gene encodes CDR1 SQVTM and CDR2 ANQGSEA. The CDR3 is 12 residues long. The V end was cut by 5 bases, the J end by 2 bases, with 10 bases between. The CDR3 DNA follows: TGCAGCGTTACCTTGGTGACCTACGAGCAGTACTTC. Protein product: CSVTLVTYEQYF.

This clonotype showed up many times. This chain connects TRBV7-6 to TRBJ2-7, with D perhaps matching TRBD2 (6 bases). Germline V gives CDR1 SGHVS, CDR2 FNYEAQ. V was shortened by 1 base and J by 3 bases, with 13 bases between the two germline ends. The CDR3 covers 15 residues. The DNA for the CDR3 is TGTGCCAGCAGCTTAGACCTCTCCGGGGGCTACGAGCAGTACTTC. Its translation is CASSLDLSGGYEQYF.

A remark on this clonotype: One end of the junction is discordant with germline, which a read error may explain. The V and J genes are TRBV6-1 and TRBJ1-5; D may be TRBD1 (6 bases). Germline-derived CDR1 and CDR2 are MNHNS and SASEGT. The CDR3 totals 16 residues. The CDR3 DNA follows: TGTTCCAGCATTATTGACCGGGACACTTCCCTTCAGCCCCAGCATTTT. This gives the protein CSSIIDRDTSLQPQHF.

The gene calls are TRBV24-1 and TRBJ2-3; 9 bases map to TRBD2. With V trimmed by 5 bases and J by 5 bases, 10 bases remained unmatched. Germline values: CDR1 KGHDR, CDR2 SFDVKD. There are 16 residues in the CDR3. CDR3 sequence: CATSAGGRAWVDTQYF. The CDR3 DNA follows: TGTGCCACCAGTGCCGGCGGGAGGGCCTGGGTAGATACGCAGTATTTT.

The chain couples TRBV12-3 or TRBV12-4 to TRBJ1-2, with D hard to call. This CDR3 is built from 14 residues. The V end was cut by 3 bases, the J end by 5 bases, with 13 bases between. CDR3 protein: CASSFQMTGYGYTF. CDR3 DNA sequence: TGTGCCAGCAGTTTTCAGATGACCGGTTATGGCTACACCTTC.

In this sample, this clonotype turned up many times. The chain carries TRBV27 and TRBJ2-2, with a possible D match to TRBD2 (5 bases). The CDR3 has 16 residues. Germline V gives CDR1 MNHEY, CDR2 SMNVEV (reference sequence). Trimming removed 0 bases from V and 5 bases from J, with 13 bases in between. The CDR3 protein is CASSLSRLPLTGELFF. DNA of the CDR3: TGTGCCAGCAGTTTATCGAGACTACCGCTAACCGGGGAGCTGTTTTTT.

A note on this clonotype: This clone may be a read error of a much larger clone one base away. The rearrangement uses TRBV4-2 and TRBJ1-1; D gene ambiguous. CDR3 size: 12 residues. V gave up 3 bases and J gave up 8 bases, with 10 bases separating them. The germline gives CDR1 LGHNA, CDR2 YNFKEQ. This CDR3 is CASSQSQMEAFF. The DNA for the CDR3 is TGTGCCAGCAGCCAGTCACAAATGGAAGCTTTCTTT.

This clonotype came up many times. For the CDR3, the DNA is TGTGCCAGCACCCCCAGAGGGGGGACGTACGAGCAGTACTTC. Translated, it gives CASTPRGGTYEQYF. The V call is TRBV7-9, the J call TRBJ2-7; D assignment may be TRBD1 or TRBD2 (6 bases each). Trimming left V 7 bases short and J 4 bases short, with 17 bases between. This CDR3 has 14 residues. The germline V gene has CDR1 SEHNR and CDR2 FQNEAQ (reference sequence).

The J gene is TRBJ2-3, the V gene TRBV5-1; D gene ambiguous. V lost 7 bases to trimming and J lost 4 bases, with 10 bases between them. The CDR3 is made up of 12 amino acids. Germline CDR1 SGHRS, CDR2 YFSETQ. This chain's CDR3 is CASGRVADTQYF. CDR3 nucleotide sequence: TGCGCCAGCGGTCGAGTTGCAGATACGCAGTATTTT.